This TCR beta chain was captured in a study of CD8+CD57+ T cells in acquired aplastic anemia listed by TCRdb under 2018. For the wider study: Extracted DNA from sorted CD4+ and CD8+ cells averaged around 2.9 ug, ranging from about 0.19 to 30 ug. CD8+CD57+ expansion was defined as frequency above the mean frequency observed in healthy subjects. Findings and caveats that apply to the study as a whole: CD8+ Simpson's diversity did not differ significantly between patients and healthy controls (P=0.060). Although roughly 29 CD8+ CDR3 sequences were shared by patients and controls, these sequences appeared highly expressed in patients and within the immunodominant clones of patients.

Trimming removed 3 bases from V and 6 bases from J, leaving 6 bases between the germline ends. Including the terminal cysteine and phenylalanine, the CDR3 comprises 12 residues. The sequence is cut down to CDR3 DNA, 36 bases in frame from base 1. CDR1 and CDR2, per the germline V gene, are MDHEN and SYDVKM. Genomic DNA was used as template for profiling of TCR beta VDJ combinations and CDR3 sequences. An Illumina HiSeq 2000 was used for TCR repertoire sequencing. Per the original workflow: Repertoire assessment relied on Simpson's diversity index, CDR3 size and DJ length profiles, and TRBV/TRBJ rearrangement plots. The most abundant DNA sequence in the deep sequencing data was taken as the immunodominant clone. CDR3 amino acid sequences were checked for sharing across subjects and were also compared against the VDJdb database and published repertoires. TCRdb took the public reads, trimmed them with fastp at Q25, ran MiXCR for clone calling and kept in-frame beta chains. Every CDR3 protein is listed once, alongside the most common genes and DNA of its rows. TCRdb assigned the V and J calls; the authors' analysis was not used. The sample table shows about 98,000 distinct CDR3 sequences, and 55% to 80% are seen once. Clones ranked in the top ten supply roughly two thirds of the sample.

Expansion of CD8+CD57+ cells had been shown by flow cytometry in the patients chosen for sequencing. Every patient had a diagnosis of severe acquired aplastic anemia based on International Study of Aplastic Anemia and Agranulocytosis and Camitta criteria. Patients had received no therapy at the time of blood sampling. In the study, sorted CD4+ and CD8+ blood T cells from patients with severe aplastic anemia and from healthy subjects underwent deep sequencing of TCR repertoires. Patients were enrolled in the USA under clinicaltrials.gov protocols 00001620, 01623167, 00001397, 00071045, 00081523 and 00961064. Ficoll-Paque density gradient centrifugation was used to isolate peripheral blood mononuclear cells. Before DNA extraction, CD4+ and CD8+ T cells were sorted with FACS or magnetic beads. Details on this clonotype: Its specific antigen is unknown. It has no much larger one-base neighbor in the sample; base qualities were not kept.

The specimen sequenced was sorted CD4+, CD8+, or CD8+CD57+ T cells (not recorded which) from PBMCs. Recombination joined TRBV28 with TRBJ1-5, with no D gene named confidently. The receptor was isolated from a human donor with aplastic anemia. The CDR3 protein: CASSFPGQPQHF. The DNA is as follows: TGTGCCAGCAGTTTCCCAGGTCAGCCCCAGCATTTT.